Below, one TCR beta chain is given with its context. What it binds is not known. This CDR3 contains 15 residues. Germline CDR1 reads SEHNR; CDR2 reads FQNEAQ (reference sequence). V was trimmed by 2 bases and J by 4 bases, leaving 15 bases between them. The record originates from a study of cytomegalovirus exposure and HLA in healthy donors. Whole-study findings and limits: Per a prior analysis, the majority of TCR beta V segments were productive roughly 90% or roughly 30% of the time. The study put 160 or so TCR beta chains on its list as cytomegalovirus-associated. Excluded were some V segments that proved indistinguishable, including TRBV6-2 and TRBV6-3.

The PCR made use of 60 Vbeta and 13 Jbeta primers. Some clones are missing from TCRdb's copy, which holds only in-frame ones; the method was immunoSEQ multiplex PCR. Of about 120,000 clones in the sample, about 79% were seen once. What was sequenced was PBMCs. The gene calls are TRBV7-9 and TRBJ2-7, with a possible D match to TRBD2 (6 bases). This receptor was taken from a man younger than 40 in good health and CMV-seropositive. CDR3 DNA: TGTGCCAGCAGCTTACCAATTAACCGGGAGTACGAGCAGTACTTC. Translation: CASSLPINREYEQYF.